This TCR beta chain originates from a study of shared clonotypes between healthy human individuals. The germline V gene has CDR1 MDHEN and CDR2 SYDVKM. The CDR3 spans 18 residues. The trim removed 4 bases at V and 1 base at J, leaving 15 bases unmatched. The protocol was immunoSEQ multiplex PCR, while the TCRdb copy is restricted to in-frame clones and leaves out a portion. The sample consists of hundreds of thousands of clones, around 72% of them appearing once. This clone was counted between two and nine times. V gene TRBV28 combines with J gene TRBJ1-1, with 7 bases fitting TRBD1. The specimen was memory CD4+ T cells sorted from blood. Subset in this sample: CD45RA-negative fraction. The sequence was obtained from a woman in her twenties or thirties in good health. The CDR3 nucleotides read TGTGCCAGCAGTTACTTCTACCCCTCGGGACAGAAGAACACTGAAGCTTTCTTT. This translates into CASSYFYPSGQKNTEAFF.